This passage covers 31 T cell receptor beta chains from one sample sequenced in a study of blood T cell repertoires in COVID-19. Libraries were prepared by immunoSEQ multiplex PCR; TCRdb keeps only in-frame clonotypes and omits some of them. Of 120,000 to 150,000 clones detected, approximately 84% appear once; the ten largest clones hold about 5%. The specimen sequenced was peripheral blood. All receptors come from a human donor in a cohort sampled during active COVID-19.

The J gene is TRBJ2-7, the V gene TRBV4-1; 11 positions match TRBD1. In germline, CDR1 is MGHRA, CDR2 YSYEKL. This CDR3 contains 18 residues. J gave up 5 bases and V 1 base, and 13 bases lay outside the gene matches. In nucleotides, the CDR3 is TGCGCCAGCAGCCAAGTTTTCACACGGGACAGGGGGGGACACGAGCAGTACGTC. This gives the protein CASSQVFTRDRGGHEQYV.

V is TRBV5-1 and J is TRBJ2-3; TRBD2 matches at 9 bases. Germline CDR1 is SGHRS and CDR2 is YFSETQ. Losses at the gene ends were 0 bases for V and 4 bases for J; bases not matched to a gene: 6. The CDR3 loop spans 16 amino acids. This CDR3 reads CASSLEAGGAPDTQYF. The CDR3 DNA reads as TGCGCCAGCAGCTTGGAGGCGGGGGGGGCCCCAGATACGCAGTATTTT.

The J gene is TRBJ1-5, the V gene TRBV7-9; a weak D match, TRBD1 (6 bases). CDR3 length: 15 amino acids. Germline loops: CDR1 SEHNR, CDR2 FQNEAQ (reference sequence). The ends were cut back, 5 bases at V and 4 bases at J, with 15 bases in the middle. This CDR3 is CASSPDGQPNQPQHF. As DNA, the CDR3 is TGTGCCAGCAGCCCAGACGGACAGCCGAATCAGCCCCAGCATTTT.

The V and J genes are TRBV19 and TRBJ2-7, with D perhaps TRBD2 (6 bases). CDR1 is LNHDA and CDR2 is SQIVND in the germline V gene (reference sequence). CDR3 length: 15 amino acids. V dropped 3 bases and J dropped 5 bases, with 17 bases sitting between them. The chain's CDR3 is CASSIRAGSGDEQYF. As DNA, the CDR3 is TGTGCCAGTAGTATTCGGGCGGGGAGCGGCGACGAGCAGTACTTC.

The rearrangement links TRBV5-4 to TRBJ2-7; 7 nucleotides align to TRBD2. The CDR3 has 13 residues. Germline CDR1 is SGHNT and CDR2 is YYREEE (reference sequence). V lost 7 bases to trimming and J lost 1 base; unmatched junction nucleotides: 5. CDR3 sequence: CASGSGESYEQYF. The CDR3 nucleotides are TGTGCCAGCGGCAGCGGGGAGTCCTACGAGCAGTACTTC.

This chain links TRBV27 with TRBJ2-3; 13 bases are a match to TRBD2. This CDR3 comprises 15 residues. Germline CDR1 reads MNHEY; CDR2 reads SMNVEV (reference sequence). V shed 4 bases, J shed 6 bases, and the junction held 4 bases outside the gene matches. The CDR3, as DNA: TGTGCCAGCAGTTACGGGACTAGCGGGACGGATACGCAGTATTTT. Translated: CASSYGTSGTDTQYF.

The rearrangement links TRBV19 to TRBJ1-2; 8 nucleotides agree with TRBD1. Trimming at V came to 8 bases and at J to 5 bases, leaving 19 bases not matched to a gene. Germline-derived CDR1 and CDR2 are LNHDA and SQIVND (reference sequence). The CDR3 consists of 17 residues. CDR3 nucleotides: TGTGCCAGTTACAGTGGAGACAGGGGACGAGGTCGATATGGCTACACCTTC. This encodes CASYSGDRGRGRYGYTF.

This clone turned up a few times. The chain has TRBV6-5 and TRBJ1-5, with D perhaps matching TRBD1 (6 bases). There are 12 residues in the CDR3. The germline gives CDR1 MNHEY, CDR2 SVGAGI. Trimming stripped 4 bases from V and 11 bases from J, with 12 bases between. CDR3 residues: CASSFRDTSQHF. In DNA form, the CDR3 reads TGTGCCAGCAGTTTCCGGGACACCTCCCAGCATTTT.

This chain links TRBV18 with TRBJ2-7, with TRBD2 identical over 14 bases. The J segment lost 6 bases and the V segment lost 5 bases, leaving 6 bases of the junction unmatched. CDR1 and CDR2 from the germline V gene are KGHSH and LQKENI. This CDR3 contains 15 residues. CDR3 residues: CASSRGLAGDGEQYV. CDR3 nucleotides: TGTGCCAGCTCAAGGGGACTAGCGGGAGACGGCGAGCAGTACGTC.

The V call is TRBV28, the J call TRBJ2-7; D is uncertain. CDR1 is MDHEN and CDR2 is SYDVKM in the germline V gene. Trimming removed 4 bases from V and 3 bases from J, with 7 bases in between. The CDR3 spans 12 residues. DNA of the CDR3: TGTGCCAGCAGTTCATCGAGCTACGAGCAGTACTTC. It specifies CASSSSSYEQYF.

V is TRBV7-9 and J is TRBJ1-5, with D tentatively TRBD1 (6 bases). The CDR3 contains 14 residues. Trimming removed 5 bases from V and 1 base from J, with 9 bases in between. Per germline, CDR1 SEHNR and CDR2 FQNEAQ (reference sequence). In nucleotides, the CDR3 is TGTGCCAGCAGCCCGGACAGAAGCAATCAGCCCCAGCATTTT. This encodes CASSPDRSNQPQHF.

CDR3 in amino acids: CASSPWGGRQETQYF. As DNA, the CDR3 is TGCGCCAGCAGCCCTTGGGGAGGTAGGCAAGAGACCCAGTACTTC. This sequence joins TRBV5-1 and TRBJ2-5; TRBD2 is a possible D gene (6 bases). This CDR3 has 15 residues. Trimming took off 4 bases at V and 2 bases at J, with 15 bases between the two ends. Per the germline V gene, CDR1 is SGHRS and CDR2 is YFSETQ.

This clone was seen a single time. CDR3 nucleotide sequence: TGTGCCAGCAGCCTGACAGGAATCACTGAAGCTTTCTTT. This sequence encodes CASSLTGITEAFF. J is TRBJ1-1 and V is TRBV11-2; TRBD1 is a possible D gene (6 bases). This CDR3 has 13 residues. Germline V gene data show CDR1 as SGHAT and CDR2 as FQNNGV. Between the trimmed V and J ends, which lost 5 bases and 4 bases, there was a span of 11 bases.

This clone occurred many times. The chain links TRBV7-9 to TRBJ1-5, with 9 bases that match TRBD1. This CDR3 has 15 residues. Germline V gene sequence: CDR1 SEHNR, CDR2 FQNEAQ (reference sequence). With V trimmed by 5 bases and J by 6 bases, 8 bases remained unmatched. This CDR3 reads CASSRTGELAQPQHF. CDR3 nucleotide sequence: TGTGCCAGCAGCCGGACAGGGGAATTGGCTCAGCCCCAGCATTTT.

The rearrangement links TRBV7-3 to TRBJ2-3; 12 bases line up with TRBD2. This CDR3 has 16 amino acids. The germline V gene has CDR1 SGHTA and CDR2 FQGTGA. V lost 4 bases to trimming and J lost 6 bases; unmatched junction nucleotides: 8. In DNA form, the CDR3 reads TGTGCCAGCAGCTCCCGGACTAGCGGGAATGGTGATACGCAGTATTTT. As protein: CASSSRTSGNGDTQYF.

CDR3 residues: CAWSVYSQPGKLFF. In nucleotides, the CDR3 is TGTGCCTGGAGTGTTTACAGCCAGCCGGGGAAACTGTTTTTT. The V call is TRBV30, the J call TRBJ1-4, with D unresolved. The germline V gene has CDR1 GTSNPN and CDR2 SVGIG (reference sequence). V was trimmed by 0 bases and J by 11 bases, leaving 16 bases between them. The CDR3 consists of 14 residues. Full variable domain (remainder filled in from reference TRBV30 and TRBJ1-4): SQTIHQWPATLVQPVGSPLSLECTVEGTSNPNLYWYRQAAGRGLQLLFYSVGIGQISSEVPQNLSASRPQDRQFILSSKKLLLSDSGFYLCAWSVYSQPGKLFFGSGTQLSVL.

V usage is TRBV28 and J usage is TRBJ1-4, with D tentatively TRBD1 (6 bases). V shed 4 bases and J shed 5 bases, with 14 bases lying between them. Germline CDR1 and CDR2: MDHEN and SYDVKM. The CDR3 sequence is 15 residues long. The CDR3 sequence: CASSSLQGRNEKLFF. CDR3 DNA sequence: TGTGCCAGCAGTTCCCTACAGGGTAGGAATGAAAAACTGTTTTTT.

The chain carries TRBV29-1 and TRBJ1-2; D remains unclear. Trimming took off 3 bases at V and 6 bases at J, with 2 bases between the two ends. Germline-derived CDR1 and CDR2 are SQVTM and ANQGSEA. The CDR3 covers 9 residues. The CDR3, as DNA: TGCAGCGTTGACGATGGCTACACCTTC. Its protein is CSVDDGYTF.

DNA of the CDR3: TGTGCCACCATTAGCCTCGGCCTCGGGGAGGAGACCCAGTACTTC. Encoded protein: CATISLGLGEETQYF. The chain recombines TRBV28 with TRBJ2-5; possibly TRBD2 for D (5 bases). The germline CDR1 and CDR2 sequences are MDHEN and SYDVKM. Trimming took off 10 bases at V and 5 bases at J, with 23 bases between the two ends. This CDR3 contains 15 residues.

This rearrangement joins TRBV27 to TRBJ1-2; D call uncertain. Between the trimmed V and J ends, which lost 10 bases and 5 bases, there was a span of 20 bases. The CDR3 loop spans 14 amino acids. Germline V gene sequence: CDR1 MNHEY, CDR2 SMNVEV (reference sequence). The CDR3 DNA reads as TGTGCCATGTGGTGGTCGGTTGTTCGTTATGGCTACACCTTC. Its translation: CAMWWSVVRYGYTF.

This clone turned up a few times. The genes are TRBV2 and TRBJ1-3; perhaps TRBD1 as D (5 bases). This CDR3 spans 13 amino acids. V lost 8 bases, J lost 6 bases, and 14 bases lay in between. Germline CDR1 reads SNHLY; CDR2 reads FYNNEI. The CDR3 region has the DNA TGTGCCAGCCGGGCGGGACCGCAAAACACCATATATTTT. Amino acid sequence: CASRAGPQNTIYF. The full variable domain, completed using reference TRBV2 and TRBJ1-3, is EPEVTQTPSHQVTQMGQEVILRCVPISNHLYFYWYRQILGQKVEFLVSFYNNEISEKSEIFDDQFSVERPDGSNFTLKIRSTKLEDSAMYFCASRAGPQNTIYFGEGSWLTVV.

V and J are TRBV7-8 and TRBJ1-2; tentative D call: TRBD1 (5 bases). The ends were cut back, 5 bases at V and 7 bases at J, with 14 bases in the middle. This CDR3 comprises 13 residues. Germline CDR1 and CDR2: SGHVS and FQNEAQ. Written as DNA, the CDR3 is TGTGCCAGCAGCCCCTGGGGGGACGCTGGCTACACCTTC. This gives the protein CASSPWGDAGYTF. Full variable domain (outside the CDR3, taken from reference TRBV7-8 and TRBJ1-2): GAGVSQSPRYKVAKRGQDVALRCDPISGHVSLFWYQQALGQGPEFLTYFQNEAQLDKSGLPSDRFFAERPEGSVSTLKIQRTQQEDSAVYLCASSPWGDAGYTFGSGTRLTVV.

The chain is built from TRBV12-3 or TRBV12-4 and TRBJ1-2; a weak D match, TRBD1 (5 bases). Trimming left V 6 bases short and J 4 bases short, with 12 bases between. The CDR3 is 13 residues long. The DNA of the CDR3 is TGTGCCAGCAGCCCGGACAAGTCCTATGGCTACACCTTC. Protein sequence: CASSPDKSYGYTF.

The chain couples TRBV2 to TRBJ2-3, with 12 bases identical to TRBD2. This CDR3 is 16 amino acids long. Germline CDR1 SNHLY, CDR2 FYNNEI. The ends lost 6 bases at V and 0 bases at J; junction bases unmatched: 4. The CDR3: CASSPGTSGSTDTQYF. DNA for the CDR3: TGTGCCAGCAGCCCCGGGACTAGCGGGAGCACAGATACGCAGTATTTT.

The chain recombines TRBV5-1 with TRBJ1-5, with D possibly matching TRBD1 (6 bases). V lost 4 bases to trimming and J lost 0 bases, with 11 bases between them. The CDR3 consists of 15 residues. The germline V gene has CDR1 SGHRS and CDR2 YFSETQ. This CDR3 is CASSPGENSNQPQHF. The DNA of the CDR3 is TGCGCCAGCAGCCCAGGGGAGAATAGCAATCAGCCCCAGCATTTT. The full variable domain, rest sourced from reference TRBV5-1 and TRBJ1-5, is KAGVTQTPRYLIKTRGQQVTLSCSPISGHRSVSWYQQTPGQGLQFLFEYFSETQRNKGNFPGRFSGRQFSNSRSEMNVSTLELGDSALYLCASSPGENSNQPQHFGDGTRLSIL.

This clone was observed once. The chain employs TRBV5-5 and TRBJ1-5, with 7 bases that match TRBD1. The CDR3 extends over 16 amino acids. The V gene's germline CDR1 is SGHKS and CDR2 YYEKEE (reference sequence). V was clipped by 2 bases and J by 2 bases; unmatched bases: 7. This CDR3 is CASSLMSGTGNQPQHF. The CDR3 coding sequence is TGTGCCAGCAGCTTAATGTCCGGGACAGGCAATCAGCCCCAGCATTTT.

V is TRBV29-1 and J is TRBJ1-4; 7 positions match TRBD1. The germline V gene encodes CDR1 SQVTM and CDR2 ANQGSEA. With V trimmed by 3 bases and J by 8 bases, 3 bases remained unmatched. The CDR3 covers 12 residues. The CDR3 coding sequence is TGCAGCGTTGACAGGGGGGACGAAAAACTGTTTTTT. Protein: CSVDRGDEKLFF.

This sequence joins TRBV28 and TRBJ1-3; D might be TRBD1 (6 bases). Looked up from germline, CDR1 is MDHEN and CDR2 is SYDVKM. Trimming removed 7 bases from V and 4 bases from J, with 20 bases in between. The CDR3 contains 16 residues. The CDR3 DNA reads as TGTGCCAGCACCGTGGGAGGGGGGCTGGGAGGAAACACCATATATTTT. This translates into CASTVGGGLGGNTIYF.

This clone was recorded once. The chain is built from TRBV11-3 and TRBJ2-1; 13 bases align to TRBD2. The CDR3 covers 18 residues. Germline CDR1 is SGHNT and CDR2 is YENEEA. The V segment lost 0 bases and the J segment 9 bases; nucleotides outside the gene matches: 11. The CDR3 DNA sequence: TGTGCCAGCAGCTTAGACCTAGTGGGACTAGCGGGATCCGGTGAGCAGTTCTTC. Residues: CASSLDLVGLAGSGEQFF. The full variable domain, rest sourced from reference TRBV11-3 and TRBJ2-1, is EAGVVQSPRYKIIEKKQPVAFWCNPISGHNTLYWYLQNLGQGPELLIRYENEEAVDDSQLPKDRFSAERLKGVDSTLKIQPAELGDSAVYLCASSLDLVGLAGSGEQFFGPGTRLTVL.

This clone was seen only once. CDR3 DNA: TGTGCCAGTAGTACCGGACTAGATGCGGACGAGCAGTACGTC. Encoded protein: CASSTGLDADEQYV. J is TRBJ2-7 and V is TRBV19, with 7 bases matching TRBD2. Per the germline V gene, CDR1 is LNHDA and CDR2 is SQIVND (reference sequence). J lost 5 bases, V lost 4 bases, and 8 bases had no gene match. This CDR3 spans 14 amino acids.

In DNA form, the CDR3 reads TGTGCCAGCAGCGACCGATTCGGGAGGGCTAGCGGGGGTTTCTTCTTC. Protein product: CASSDRFGRASGGFFF. The chain employs TRBV7-2 and TRBJ2-1, with TRBD2 matching over 10 bases. The CDR3 extends over 16 amino acids. V shed 5 bases, J shed 16 bases, and the junction held 20 bases outside the gene matches. Germline V gene sequence: CDR1 SGHTA, CDR2 FQGNSA.